The source of this TCR beta chain is a study of CD8+ T cells in alopecia areata. Study details: Treated patients were dosed with oral tofacitinib, taking 5 to 10 mg twice daily. Tofacitinib administration persisted for 6 to 18 months, succeeded by 6 months off drug.

Looked up from germline, CDR1 is LNHDA and CDR2 is SQIVND (reference sequence). With V trimmed by 5 bases and J by 4 bases, 10 bases remained unmatched. The CDR3 has 15 amino acids. TCR sequencing used cDNA made by reverse transcription of extracted RNA. Sequenced by immunoSEQ multiplex PCR; TCRdb stores in-frame clones only, minus some. The profile shows 140,000 to 150,000 clones, 45% to 60% of them singletons. The study team obtained lesional scalp punch biopsies and peripheral blood from alopecia areata patients. The rearrangement joins TRBV19 to TRBJ2-7, with 8 bases that match TRBD2. The source of this sequence is a human donor with alopecia areata. The sequenced material came from CD4+ T cells sorted from blood. The CDR3 is CASSSPGSGEYEQYF. CDR3 coding DNA: TGTGCCAGTAGTTCCCCAGGTAGCGGGGAGTACGAGCAGTACTTC.